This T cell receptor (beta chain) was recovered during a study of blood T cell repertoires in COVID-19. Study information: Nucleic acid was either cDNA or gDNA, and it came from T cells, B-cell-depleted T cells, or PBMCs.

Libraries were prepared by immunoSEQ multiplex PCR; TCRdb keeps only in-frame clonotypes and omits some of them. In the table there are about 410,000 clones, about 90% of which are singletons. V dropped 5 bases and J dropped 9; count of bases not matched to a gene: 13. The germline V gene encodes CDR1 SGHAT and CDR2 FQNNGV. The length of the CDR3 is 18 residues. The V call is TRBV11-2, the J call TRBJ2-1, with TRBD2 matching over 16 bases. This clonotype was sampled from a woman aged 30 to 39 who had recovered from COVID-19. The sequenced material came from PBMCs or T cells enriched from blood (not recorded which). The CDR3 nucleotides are TGTGCCAGCAGCCCCACGACCGGGACTAGCGGGAGGGAAGGTGAGCAGTTCTTC. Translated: CASSPTTGTSGREGEQFF. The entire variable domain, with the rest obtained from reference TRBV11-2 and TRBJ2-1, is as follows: EAGVAQSPRYKIIEKRQSVAFWCNPISGHATLYWYQQILGQGPKLLIQFQNNGVVDDSQLPKDRFSAERLKGVDSTLKIQPAKLEDSAVYLCASSPTTGTSGREGEQFFGPGTRLTVL.